This T cell receptor beta chain appears in the sequencing data of a study of CD8 T cells in ankylosing spondylitis. The CDR3 sequence is 16 residues long. Germline CDR1 GTSNPN, CDR2 SVGIG (reference sequence). The V gene lost 1 base and the J gene lost 2 bases, with 18 bases spanning the gap. Quantitative 5'-RACE was performed with molecular barcodes, and it yielded the TCR beta libraries. TCRdb reprocessed the 5' RACE reads via MiXCR and lists one record per CDR3 protein. The sample consists of some 300,000 distinct CDR3 sequences, roughly 20% of them appearing once. Material for sequencing was blood, either unsorted or a sorted T cell fraction (not recorded which). The genes are TRBV30 and TRBJ2-7; no firm D call. The receptor comes from a female donor with ankylosing spondylitis or in good health (not recorded which). CDR3 residues: CAWSAAWNTLTYEQYF. The CDR3 DNA reads as TGTGCCTGGAGTGCAGCGTGGAATACATTAACCTACGAGCAGTACTTC.